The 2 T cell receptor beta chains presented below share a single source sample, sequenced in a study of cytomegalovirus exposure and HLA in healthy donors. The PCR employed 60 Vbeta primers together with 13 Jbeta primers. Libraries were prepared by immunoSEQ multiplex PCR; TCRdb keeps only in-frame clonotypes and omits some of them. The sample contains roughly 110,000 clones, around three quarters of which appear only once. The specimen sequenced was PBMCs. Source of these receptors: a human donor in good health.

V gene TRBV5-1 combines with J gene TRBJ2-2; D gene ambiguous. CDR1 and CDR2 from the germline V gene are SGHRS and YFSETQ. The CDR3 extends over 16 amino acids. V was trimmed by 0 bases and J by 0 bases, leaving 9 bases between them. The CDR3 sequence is CASSLDGRTNTGELFF. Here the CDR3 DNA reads TGCGCCAGCAGCTTGGATGGCAGGACGAACACCGGGGAGCTGTTTTTT.

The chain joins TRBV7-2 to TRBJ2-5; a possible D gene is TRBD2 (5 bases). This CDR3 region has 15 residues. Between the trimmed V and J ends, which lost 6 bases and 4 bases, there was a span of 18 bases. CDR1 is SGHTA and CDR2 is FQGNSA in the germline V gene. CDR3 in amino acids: CASRPAGGVTETQYF. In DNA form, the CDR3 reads TGTGCCAGCAGACCCGCGGGTGGGGTAACAGAGACCCAGTACTTC.